This T cell receptor (beta chain) comes out of a study of blood T cell repertoires in COVID-19. For the study at large: Acute and convalescent COVID-19 samples came from the United States, Italy and Spain.

This CDR3 contains 14 residues. CDR1 and CDR2 (germline): LGHDT, YNNKEL (reference sequence). V shed 5 bases and J shed 7 bases, with 14 bases lying between them. Measured with immunoSEQ multiplex PCR; TCRdb has only the in-frame clones, and not every one. The sample yields roughly 100,000 clones, around 74% seen once. The chain is built from TRBV3-1 (or the pseudogene TRBV3-2) and TRBJ2-2; TRBD1 might be the D (5 bases). The sample was peripheral blood. This TCR came from a woman aged 70-85 years with acute or convalescent COVID-19. This CDR3 is CASSWTPLGGELFF. As DNA, the CDR3 is TGTGCCAGCAGCTGGACACCCCTCGGCGGGGAGCTGTTTTTT.